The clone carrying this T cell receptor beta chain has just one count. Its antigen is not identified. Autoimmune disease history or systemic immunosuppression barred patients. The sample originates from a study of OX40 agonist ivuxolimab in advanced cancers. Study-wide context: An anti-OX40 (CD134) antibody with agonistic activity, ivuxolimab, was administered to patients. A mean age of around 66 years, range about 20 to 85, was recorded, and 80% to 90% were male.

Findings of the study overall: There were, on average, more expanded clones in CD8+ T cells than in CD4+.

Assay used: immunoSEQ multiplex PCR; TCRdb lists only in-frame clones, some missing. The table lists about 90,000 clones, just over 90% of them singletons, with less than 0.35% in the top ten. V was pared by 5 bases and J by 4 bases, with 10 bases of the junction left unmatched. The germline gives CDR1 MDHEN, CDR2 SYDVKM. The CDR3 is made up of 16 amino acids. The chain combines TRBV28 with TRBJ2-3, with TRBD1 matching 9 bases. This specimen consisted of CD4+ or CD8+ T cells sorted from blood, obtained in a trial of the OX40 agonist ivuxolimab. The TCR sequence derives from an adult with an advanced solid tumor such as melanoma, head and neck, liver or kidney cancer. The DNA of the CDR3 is TGTGCCAGCAGTCCCGCGCCGGGACAGGGCGCAGATACGCAGTATTTT. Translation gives CASSPAPGQGADTQYF. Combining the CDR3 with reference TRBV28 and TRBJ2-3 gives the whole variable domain DVKVTQSSRYLVKRTGEKVFLECVQDMDHENMFWYRQDPGLGLRLIYFSYDVKMKEKGDIPEGYSVSREKKERFSLILESASTNQTSMYLCASSPAPGQGADTQYFGPGTRLTVL.